Detailed here is one T cell receptor (beta chain). The data were taken from a study of blood T cell repertoires in COVID-19. Repertoires were generated with immunoSEQ multiplex PCR, while TCRdb's copy carries only in-frame clones and drops some. The sample includes 120,000 or so clones, 79% of them seen just once. The sequence derives from a man aged 35 to 55 with active or convalescent COVID-19. Material for sequencing was peripheral blood.

CDR3 loop: CASRGGTGGDNQPQHF. The CDR3 region has the DNA TGCGCCAGCAGAGGGGGGACAGGGGGCGACAATCAGCCCCAGCATTTT. The chain joins TRBV5-1 to TRBJ1-5; TRBD1 matches at 12 bases. This CDR3 has 16 amino acids. Per germline, CDR1 SGHRS and CDR2 YFSETQ. J was trimmed by 3 bases and V by 5 bases; bases with no gene match: 6.